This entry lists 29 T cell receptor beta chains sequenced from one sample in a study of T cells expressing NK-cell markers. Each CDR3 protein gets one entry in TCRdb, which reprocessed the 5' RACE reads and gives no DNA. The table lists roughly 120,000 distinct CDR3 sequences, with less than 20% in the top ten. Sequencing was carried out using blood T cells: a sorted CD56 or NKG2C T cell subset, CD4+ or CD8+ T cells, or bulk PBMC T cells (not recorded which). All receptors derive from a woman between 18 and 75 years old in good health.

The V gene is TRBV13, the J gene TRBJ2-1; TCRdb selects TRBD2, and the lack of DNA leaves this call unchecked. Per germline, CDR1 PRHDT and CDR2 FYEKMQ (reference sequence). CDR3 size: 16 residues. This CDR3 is CASRIGLAGRDNEQFF.

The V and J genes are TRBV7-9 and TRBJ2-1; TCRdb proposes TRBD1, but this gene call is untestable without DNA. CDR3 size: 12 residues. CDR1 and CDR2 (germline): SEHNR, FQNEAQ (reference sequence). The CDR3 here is CAGKGLHNEQFF.

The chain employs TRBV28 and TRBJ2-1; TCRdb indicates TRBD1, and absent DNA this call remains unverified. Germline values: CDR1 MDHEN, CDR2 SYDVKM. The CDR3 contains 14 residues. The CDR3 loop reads CASTHGTAYNEQFF.

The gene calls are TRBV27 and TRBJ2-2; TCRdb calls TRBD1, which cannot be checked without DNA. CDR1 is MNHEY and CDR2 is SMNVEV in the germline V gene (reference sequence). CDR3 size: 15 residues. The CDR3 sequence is CASSLSAQSGGELFF.

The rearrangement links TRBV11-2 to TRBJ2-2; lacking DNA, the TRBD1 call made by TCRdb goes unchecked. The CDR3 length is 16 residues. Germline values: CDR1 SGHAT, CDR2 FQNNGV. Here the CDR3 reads CASNLKQGANTGELFF.

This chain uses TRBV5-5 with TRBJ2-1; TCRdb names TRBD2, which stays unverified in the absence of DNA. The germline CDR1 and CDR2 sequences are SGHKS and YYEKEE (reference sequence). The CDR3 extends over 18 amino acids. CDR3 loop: CASSLFISPGLAVDEQFF. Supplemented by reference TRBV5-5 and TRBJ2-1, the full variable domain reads DAGVTQSPTHLIKTRGQQVTLRCSPISGHKSVSWYQQVLGQGPQFIFQYYEKEERGRGNFPDRFSARQFPNYSSELNVNALLLGDSALYLCASSLFISPGLAVDEQFFGPGTRLTVL.

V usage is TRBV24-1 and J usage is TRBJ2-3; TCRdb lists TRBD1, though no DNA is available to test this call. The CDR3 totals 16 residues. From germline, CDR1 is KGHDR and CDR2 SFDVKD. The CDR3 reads CATSDLPLGSEDTQYF.

The CDR3 protein is CASSHPGTNTEAFF. The V and J genes are TRBV7-9 and TRBJ1-1; TCRdb picks TRBD1, but there is no DNA to check that call. The CDR3 length is 14 residues. The germline CDR1 and CDR2 sequences are SEHNR and FQNEAQ (reference sequence).

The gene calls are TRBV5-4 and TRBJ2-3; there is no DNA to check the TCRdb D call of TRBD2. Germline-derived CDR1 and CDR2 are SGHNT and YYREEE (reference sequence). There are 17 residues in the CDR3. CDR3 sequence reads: CASSPRTSGRTADTQYF.

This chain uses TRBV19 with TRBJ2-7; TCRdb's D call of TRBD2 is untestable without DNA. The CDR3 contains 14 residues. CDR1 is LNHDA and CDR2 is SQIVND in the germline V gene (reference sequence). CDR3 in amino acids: CASSVRAGSHEQYF.

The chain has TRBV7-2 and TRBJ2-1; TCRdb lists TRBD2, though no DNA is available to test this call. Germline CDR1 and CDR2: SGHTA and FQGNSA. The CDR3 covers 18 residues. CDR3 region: CASSLATAGGLSYNEQFF. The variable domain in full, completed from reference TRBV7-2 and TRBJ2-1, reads GAGVSQSPSNKVTEKGKDVELRCDPISGHTALYWYRQSLGQGLEFLIYFQGNSAPDKSGLPSDRFSAERTGGSVSTLTIQRTQQEDSAVYLCASSLATAGGLSYNEQFFGPGTRLTVL.

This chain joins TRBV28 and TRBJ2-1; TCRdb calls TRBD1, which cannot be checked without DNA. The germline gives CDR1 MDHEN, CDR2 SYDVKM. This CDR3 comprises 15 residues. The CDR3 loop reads CASSRDRMAYNEQFF.

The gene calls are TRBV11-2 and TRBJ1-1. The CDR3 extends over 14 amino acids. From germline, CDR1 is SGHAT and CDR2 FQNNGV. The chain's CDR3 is CASSLATEYTEAFF.

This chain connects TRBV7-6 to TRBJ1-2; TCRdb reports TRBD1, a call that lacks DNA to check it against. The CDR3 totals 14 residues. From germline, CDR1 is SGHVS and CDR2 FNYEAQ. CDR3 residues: CASSMGQGYTGYTF.

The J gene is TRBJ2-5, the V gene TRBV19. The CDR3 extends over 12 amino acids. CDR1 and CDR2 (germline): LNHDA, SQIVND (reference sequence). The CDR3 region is CASSIDSETQYF.

The CDR3 loop reads CASSPGTEYNQPQHF. The V and J genes are TRBV5-1 and TRBJ1-5; TCRdb proposes TRBD1, but this gene call is untestable without DNA. The CDR3 covers 15 residues. Germline CDR1 and CDR2: SGHRS and YFSETQ.

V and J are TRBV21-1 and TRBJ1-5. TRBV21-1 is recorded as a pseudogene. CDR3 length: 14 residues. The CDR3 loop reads CASSATKRYQPQHF.

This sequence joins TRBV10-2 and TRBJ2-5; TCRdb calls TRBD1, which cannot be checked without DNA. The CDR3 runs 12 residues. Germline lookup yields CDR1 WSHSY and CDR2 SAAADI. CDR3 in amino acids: CASSGGAAAQYF.

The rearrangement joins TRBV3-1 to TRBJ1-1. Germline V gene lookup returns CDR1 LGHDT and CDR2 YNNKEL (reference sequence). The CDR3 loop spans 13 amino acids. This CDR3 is CASSLTTNTEAFF. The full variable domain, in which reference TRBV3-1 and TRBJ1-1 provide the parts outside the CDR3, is DTAVSQTPKYLVTQMGNDKSIKCEQNLGHDTMYWYKQDSKKFLKIMFSYNNKELIINETVPNRFSPKSPDKAHLNLHINSLELGDSAVYFCASSLTTNTEAFFGQGTRLTVV.

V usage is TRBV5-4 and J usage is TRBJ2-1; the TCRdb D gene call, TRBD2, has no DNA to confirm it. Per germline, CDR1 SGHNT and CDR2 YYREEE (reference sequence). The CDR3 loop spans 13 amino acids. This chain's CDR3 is CATHAALYNEQFF.

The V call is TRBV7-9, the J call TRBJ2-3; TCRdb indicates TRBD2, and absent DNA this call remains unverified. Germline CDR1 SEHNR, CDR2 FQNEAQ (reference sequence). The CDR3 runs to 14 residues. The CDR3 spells CASSREFTTDTQYF.

The CDR3 reads CSALDGHEKLFF. The chain has TRBV20-1 and TRBJ1-4. Germline V gives CDR1 DFQATT, CDR2 SNEGSKA (reference sequence). The CDR3 covers 12 residues.

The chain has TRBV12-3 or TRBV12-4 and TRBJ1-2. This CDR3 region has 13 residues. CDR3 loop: CASSLVANYGYTF.

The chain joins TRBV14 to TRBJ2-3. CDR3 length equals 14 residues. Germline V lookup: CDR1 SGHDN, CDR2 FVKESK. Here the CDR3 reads CASSEVGKPDTQYF.

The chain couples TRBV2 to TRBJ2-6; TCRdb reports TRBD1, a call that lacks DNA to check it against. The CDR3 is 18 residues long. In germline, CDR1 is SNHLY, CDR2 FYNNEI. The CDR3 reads CASIRSQQERSGANVLTF.

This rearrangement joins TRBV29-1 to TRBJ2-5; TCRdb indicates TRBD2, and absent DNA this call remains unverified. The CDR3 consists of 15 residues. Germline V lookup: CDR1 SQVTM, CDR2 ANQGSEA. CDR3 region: CSVWVGVQSGETQYF. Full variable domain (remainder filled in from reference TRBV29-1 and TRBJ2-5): SAVISQKPSRDICQRGTSLTIQCQVDSQVTMMFWYRQQPGQSLTLIATANQGSEATYESGFVIDKFPISRPNLTFSTLTVSNMSPEDSSIYLCSVWVGVQSGETQYFGPGTRLLVL.

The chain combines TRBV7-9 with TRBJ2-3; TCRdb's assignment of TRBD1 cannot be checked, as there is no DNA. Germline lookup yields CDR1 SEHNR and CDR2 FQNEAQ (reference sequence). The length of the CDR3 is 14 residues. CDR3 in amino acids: CASTPDTSTDTQYF. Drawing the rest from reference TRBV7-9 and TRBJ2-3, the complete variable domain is DTGVSQNPRHKITKRGQNVTFRCDPISEHNRLYWYRQTLGQGPEFLTYFQNEAQLEKSRLLSDRFSAERPKGSFSTLEIQRTEQGDSAMYLCASTPDTSTDTQYFGPGTRLTVL.

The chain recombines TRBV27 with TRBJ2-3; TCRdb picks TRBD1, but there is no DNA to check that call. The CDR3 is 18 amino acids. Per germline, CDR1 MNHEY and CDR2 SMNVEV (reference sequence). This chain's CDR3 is CASSFFRGRDRGQNTQYF.

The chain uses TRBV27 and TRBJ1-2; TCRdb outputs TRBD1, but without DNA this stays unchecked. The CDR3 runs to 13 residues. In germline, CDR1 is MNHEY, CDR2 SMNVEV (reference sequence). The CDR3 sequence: CASSSGTVYGYTF.